This T cell receptor (beta chain) was found in a study of OX40 agonist ivuxolimab in advanced cancers. This CDR3 has 13 amino acids. V dropped 10 bases and J dropped 5 bases, with 15 bases sitting between them. Germline V lookup: CDR1 SGHNT, CDR2 YYREEE (reference sequence). Sequenced by immunoSEQ multiplex PCR; TCRdb stores in-frame clones only, minus some. The sample contains about 19,000 clones, less than 75% of which appear only once. This receptor was identified in an adult with an advanced solid tumor such as melanoma, head and neck, liver or kidney cancer. The material was CD4+ or CD8+ T cells sorted from blood, obtained in a trial of the OX40 agonist ivuxolimab. This chain uses TRBV5-4 with TRBJ1-4; perhaps TRBD1 as D (5 bases). The CDR3 reads CAEEGRQNEKLFF. CDR3 in DNA: TGTGCCGAGGAAGGGAGACAGAATGAAAAACTGTTTTTT. Using reference TRBV5-4 and TRBJ1-4 for the parts outside the CDR3, the full variable domain is ETGVTQSPTHLIKTRGQQVTLRCSSQSGHNTVSWYQQALGQGPQFIFQYYREEENGRGNFPPRFSGLQFPNYSSELNVNALELDDSALYLCAEEGRQNEKLFFGSGTQLSVL.